This T cell receptor (beta chain) was profiled in a study of HIV-infected patients and healthy controls. Study-level background: CD8 counts did not change consistently during early therapy; the CD4:CD8 ratio climbed slightly. Findings of the study overall: Healthy controls carried many MAIT alpha-chain CDR3s, while HIV+ repertoires had few.

Notes on this clonotype: The antigen is undetermined.

All unsorted peripheral T cells were captured because whole blood was used without fractionation. Germline CDR1 is SGDLS and CDR2 is YYNGEE. CDR3 size: 13 residues. Unmatched junction bases numbered 6, after V lost 4 bases and J lost 6 bases. Alpha and beta constant-region primers primed reverse transcription of approximately 500 ng RNA. Alpha and beta chain libraries were made separately by chain-specific third strand synthesis with multiplexing indices. All rearrangements within a chain used one primer pair; cDNA molecules carried barcodes. One entry per CDR3 protein, called by TCRdb with MiXCR from the 5' RACE reads. This table has approximately 10,000 distinct CDR3 sequences, approximately 7.9% appearing once.

This chain joins TRBV9 and TRBJ1-1; TRBD1 matches 7 bases. The origin of this receptor is an adult with HIV infection. The donor label of this sample is uncertain. The source material was blood, sampled before antiretroviral therapy. Here the CDR3 DNA reads TGTGCCAGCAGCCCAGCGACAGGGTCTGAAGCTTTCTTT. It specifies CASSPATGSEAFF.